This TCR beta chain was sequenced during a study of blood T cell repertoires in COVID-19. Study-wide context: Collection of acute and convalescent COVID-19 samples took place in the United States, Italy and Spain.

The table came from immunoSEQ multiplex PCR; TCRdb's copy has only in-frame clones and leaves some out. The table includes under 200,000 clones, 84% detected once. Recruitment covered 25 or so US areas and drew participants whose ages spanned about 18 to 90 years. Donors were grouped by their self-reported clinical history. Trimming removed 4 bases from V and 5 bases from J, with 18 bases in between. CDR3 length equals 15 residues. CDR1 is SGHTS, CDR2 YDEGEE, per germline. The rearrangement uses TRBV5-8 and TRBJ1-2; tentatively, D is TRBD1 (5 bases). The sample comprised PBMCs or T cells enriched from blood (not recorded which). The TCR originated in a woman aged 25 to 45 who had been exposed to COVID-19. This chain's CDR3 is CASSADTRMLYGYTF. The CDR3 DNA sequence: TGTGCCAGCAGCGCGGACACCAGGATGTTATATGGCTACACCTTC.